One and the same sample provided the 29 T cell receptor beta chains below, sequenced in a study of CD8 T cells in Susac syndrome. RNA, at about 0.5 to 1 ug, was reverse transcribed with random hexamers. Using its own MiXCR run on the immunoSEQ multiplex PCR reads, TCRdb lists one record per CDR3 protein. The sample contains 300,000 to 350,000 distinct CDR3 sequences, under 95% of which appear only once. Sequencing was performed on CD4+ T cells from PBMCs. The source is a human donor with multiple sclerosis.

The chain recombines TRBV12-3 or TRBV12-4 with TRBJ1-3; D not certain. Trimming took off 3 bases at V and 1 base at J, with 7 bases between the two ends. This CDR3 is 14 amino acids long. The CDR3 DNA sequence: TGTGCCAGCAGTTTTGTTAGTTCTGGAAACACCATATATTTT. Its protein product is CASSFVSSGNTIYF.

A single count supports this clonotype. V and J are TRBV6-2 or TRBV6-3 and TRBJ1-2; D gene uncertain. The CDR3 has 12 amino acids. Germline-derived CDR1 and CDR2 are MNHEY and SVGEGT. V lost 2 bases, J lost 8 bases, and 9 bases lay in between. The CDR3 sequence is CASSYTAWGYTF. For the CDR3, the DNA is TGTGCCAGCAGTTACACAGCGTGGGGCTACACCTTC.

This clonotype was counted a single time. This chain connects TRBV28 to TRBJ1-2, with no clear D. The CDR3 runs 10 residues. Per germline, CDR1 MDHEN and CDR2 SYDVKM. The germline V and J ends were trimmed by 6 bases and 8 bases, with 7 bases remaining between them. CDR3 region: CASRFGGYTF. The CDR3 DNA reads as TGTGCCAGCAGATTTGGGGGCTACACCTTC.

The chain is built from TRBV11-2 and TRBJ1-1, with TRBD1 matching 11 bases. V trimming: 5 bases; J trimming: 3 bases; junction bases outside the gene matches: 8. Germline V CDR1 and CDR2: SGHAT, FQNNGV. This CDR3 spans 16 amino acids. The CDR3 nucleotides read TGTGCCAGCAGCCATCGCGGGACAGGGGGTTACACTGAAGCTTTCTTT. Encoded protein: CASSHRGTGGYTEAFF. Looking up the rest from reference TRBV11-2 and TRBJ1-1 gives the full variable domain: EAGVAQSPRYKIIEKRQSVAFWCNPISGHATLYWYQQILGQGPKLLIQFQNNGVVDDSQLPKDRFSAERLKGVDSTLKIQPAKLEDSAVYLCASSHRGTGGYTEAFFGQGTRLTVV.

This rearrangement joins TRBV24-1 to TRBJ1-2; D call uncertain. Trimming left V 5 bases short and J 3 bases short, with 9 bases between. The CDR3 covers 13 residues. Germline V gene data show CDR1 as KGHDR and CDR2 as SFDVKD. This CDR3 reads CATSGQADYGYTF. The CDR3 nucleotides are TGTGCCACCAGTGGTCAGGCCGACTATGGCTACACCTTC.

The chain has TRBV7-9 and TRBJ1-1; 8 nucleotides line up with TRBD1. This CDR3 region has 15 residues. Germline V gene data show CDR1 as SEHNR and CDR2 as FQNEAQ (reference sequence). The ends lost 3 bases at V and 1 base at J; junction bases unmatched: 4. The CDR3 loop reads CASSFLGTGNTEAFF. CDR3 sequence (DNA): TGTGCCAGCAGCTTTCTCGGGACAGGGAACACTGAAGCTTTCTTT.

This sequence joins TRBV30 and TRBJ2-1, with 7 positions matching TRBD2. The CDR3 runs 14 residues. Losses at the gene ends were 1 base for V and 4 bases for J; bases not matched to a gene: 4. CDR1 is GTSNPN and CDR2 is SVGIG in the germline V gene (reference sequence). The CDR3 sequence is CAWSERGFYNEQFF. DNA of the CDR3: TGTGCCTGGAGTGAGCGGGGTTTTTACAATGAGCAGTTCTTC.

The chain employs TRBV18 and TRBJ1-1; 9 bases are a match to TRBD1. In germline, CDR1 is KGHSH, CDR2 LQKENI. The CDR3 sequence is 17 residues long. The V segment lost 1 base and the J segment 5 bases; nucleotides outside the gene matches: 11. CDR3 DNA: TGTGCCAGCTCACCACAGTGGGGGACAGGGCCGGATACTGAAGCTTTCTTT. Translated: CASSPQWGTGPDTEAFF. The variable domain in full, with the rest retrieved from reference TRBV18 and TRBJ1-1, is NAGVMQNPRHLVRRRGQEARLRCSPMKGHSHVYWYRQLPEEGLKFMVYLQKENIIDESGMPKERFSAEFPKEGPSILRIQQVVRGDSAAYFCASSPQWGTGPDTEAFFGQGTRLTVV.

This sequence joins TRBV7-8 and TRBJ1-4, with a weak D call TRBD1 (5 bases). Germline V gene sequence: CDR1 SGHVS, CDR2 FQNEAQ. The CDR3 runs to 16 residues. V was clipped by 4 bases and J by 4 bases, with 16 bases between them. As DNA, the CDR3 is TGTGCCAGCAGCTACGCCCCGGGACCCTATAATGAAAAACTGTTTTTT. It translates to CASSYAPGPYNEKLFF.

This chain uses TRBV9 with TRBJ1-4; perhaps TRBD1 as D (6 bases). The CDR3 totals 15 residues. Between the trimmed V and J ends, which lost 0 bases and 7 bases, there was a span of 13 bases. Germline-derived CDR1 and CDR2 are SGDLS and YYNGEE. CDR3 protein: CASSVAPGQSEKLFF. The CDR3 coding sequence is TGTGCCAGCAGCGTAGCCCCCGGACAGTCTGAAAAACTGTTTTTT.

The CDR3 region is CASSLESVSGRAYEQYF. In DNA form, the CDR3 reads TGTGCCAGCAGCTTAGAGAGTGTTAGCGGGAGGGCCTACGAGCAGTACTTC. The chain combines TRBV11-2 with TRBJ2-7; 11 bases map to TRBD2. CDR1 is SGHAT, CDR2 FQNNGV, per germline. Trimming cost V 0 bases and J 2 bases; bases outside gene matches: 6. The CDR3 extends over 17 amino acids.

This clonotype was observed once. The chain uses TRBV6-1 and TRBJ2-3, with TRBD2 matching over 9 bases. V dropped 5 bases and J dropped 2; count of bases not matched to a gene: 8. CDR1 and CDR2 from the germline V gene are MNHNS and SASEGT. This CDR3 is built from 16 residues. The CDR3 nucleotides read TGTGCCAGCAGTAAGACTAGCGGAGCCTCCACAGATACGCAGTATTTT. Encoded protein: CASSKTSGASTDTQYF.

The rearrangement joins TRBV7-2 to TRBJ1-6, with D unresolved. Germline CDR1 and CDR2: SGHTA and FQGNSA. V was pared by 5 bases and J by 7 bases, with 12 bases between. The CDR3 runs to 14 residues. DNA of the CDR3: TGTGCCAGCAGCCCTATGACTCGGAATTCACCCCTCCACTTT. Encoded protein: CASSPMTRNSPLHF.

This chain connects TRBV20-1 to TRBJ1-1; 8 bases match TRBD1. CDR3 length: 18 residues. V lost 0 bases to trimming and J lost 5 bases; unmatched junction nucleotides: 17. Germline V lookup: CDR1 DFQATT, CDR2 SNEGSKA (reference sequence). CDR3 sequence: CSAREGGTRTGRGTEAFF. Here the CDR3 DNA reads TGCAGTGCTAGAGAGGGTGGGACCCGGACAGGGAGGGGGACTGAAGCTTTCTTT.

The chain carries TRBV12-3 or TRBV12-4 and TRBJ1-6; D possibly corresponds to TRBD1 (5 bases). V was clipped by 1 base and J by 9 bases, with 13 bases between them. This CDR3 has 15 residues. CDR3 bases: TGTGCCAGCAGTTTAGTGGGGGGTAGTAGTTCACCCCTCCACTTT. It translates to CASSLVGGSSSPLHF.

V gene TRBV12-3 or TRBV12-4 combines with J gene TRBJ2-3; D gene unclear. V lost 5 bases and J lost 4, with 10 bases in between. This CDR3 spans 13 amino acids. The CDR3 spells CASSGGSPDTQYF. The CDR3 DNA reads as TGTGCCAGCAGTGGCGGAAGTCCAGATACGCAGTATTTT.

This chain joins TRBV5-6 and TRBJ2-1; 7 nucleotides line up with TRBD1. The CDR3 runs 15 residues. Germline loops: CDR1 SGHDT, CDR2 YYEEEE. With 3 bases clipped from V and 4 bases from J, the junction kept 7 bases outside the gene matches. CDR3 sequence (DNA): TGTGCCAGCAGCTCCAGGGGGTGGAGGTACAATGAGCAGTTCTTC. This codes for CASSSRGWRYNEQFF.

V gene TRBV10-3 combines with J gene TRBJ2-7; D not resolved. Trimming cost V 2 bases and J 6 bases, with 11 bases left between them. CDR1 and CDR2 (germline): ENHRY, SYGVKD. CDR3 length: 13 amino acids. The CDR3 here is CAISEESGSEQYF. In nucleotides, the CDR3 is TGTGCCATCAGTGAGGAGTCCGGCTCCGAGCAGTACTTC.

Only one count was recorded for this clonotype. The CDR3 nucleotides are TGCAGTGCCAAGGGGGAGGCGAGGAATTCACCCCTCCACTTT. This encodes CSAKGEARNSPLHF. The J gene is TRBJ1-6, the V gene TRBV20-1; the D gene is possibly TRBD1 (6 bases). Per the germline V gene, CDR1 is DFQATT and CDR2 is SNEGSKA (reference sequence). CDR3 length: 14 amino acids. V gave up 6 bases and J gave up 7 bases, with 16 bases separating them.

The chain links TRBV7-9 to TRBJ2-1, with 11 nucleotides matching TRBD2. J was trimmed by 4 bases and V by 5 bases; bases with no gene match: 4. CDR1 and CDR2 from the germline V gene are SEHNR and FQNEAQ (reference sequence). The CDR3 has 15 amino acids. The DNA for the CDR3 is TGTGCCAGCAGCGCTGGGACTAGCGGTTACAATGAGCAGTTCTTC. Translation: CASSAGTSGYNEQFF.

The CDR3 is CASSLGGLDGETQYF. The CDR3 DNA sequence: TGCGCCAGCAGCTTGGGCGGGCTTGATGGGGAGACCCAGTACTTC. The chain combines TRBV5-1 with TRBJ2-5; D is possibly TRBD2 (5 bases). Germline lookup yields CDR1 SGHRS and CDR2 YFSETQ. The CDR3 runs 15 residues. Between the trimmed V and J ends, which lost 0 bases and 5 bases, there was a span of 14 bases.

The chain combines TRBV6-2 or TRBV6-3 with TRBJ2-7, with D possibly TRBD2 on 7 matching bases. V shed 11 bases and J shed 4 bases, with 21 bases lying between them. This CDR3 has 14 amino acids. In germline, CDR1 is MNHEY, CDR2 SVGEGT. CDR3 nucleotide sequence: TGTGCCGGATCTAAAGGGGGGGCGATGTACGAGCAGTACTTC. This gives the protein CAGSKGGAMYEQYF.

The chain carries TRBV5-4 and TRBJ2-3; 8 bases align to TRBD2. Germline-derived CDR1 and CDR2 are SGHNT and YYREEE (reference sequence). This CDR3 contains 17 residues. V lost 0 bases to trimming and J lost 2 bases; unmatched junction nucleotides: 8. The CDR3 region is CASSLALGAGDTDTQYF. The CDR3 DNA sequence: TGTGCCAGCAGCTTGGCCCTCGGAGCGGGAGACACAGATACGCAGTATTTT.

The chain carries TRBV5-1 and TRBJ2-3; a weak D match, TRBD1 (6 bases). The germline V and J ends were trimmed by 3 bases and 1 base, with 15 bases remaining between them. Germline CDR1 and CDR2: SGHRS and YFSETQ. The CDR3 loop spans 16 amino acids. Written as DNA, the CDR3 is TGCGCCAGCAGCTCCCCTAGACAGGCTCGCACAGATACGCAGTATTTT. Translating gives CASSSPRQARTDTQYF. Supplemented by reference TRBV5-1 and TRBJ2-3, the full variable domain reads KAGVTQTPRYLIKTRGQQVTLSCSPISGHRSVSWYQQTPGQGLQFLFEYFSETQRNKGNFPGRFSGRQFSNSRSEMNVSTLELGDSALYLCASSSPRQARTDTQYFGPGTRLTVL.

The CDR3 loop is CASSLGPRDTLTDTQYF. In DNA, the CDR3 is TGTGCCAGCAGCTTGGGCCCTAGGGACACCCTCACAGATACGCAGTATTTT. The chain is built from TRBV5-4 and TRBJ2-3, with D perhaps matching TRBD1 (6 bases). The germline gives CDR1 SGHNT, CDR2 YYREEE (reference sequence). V lost 0 bases and J 2 bases, leaving 16 bases between the germline ends. This CDR3 spans 17 amino acids.

The rearrangement uses TRBV18 and TRBJ1-3; no clear D gene. Trimming cost V 0 bases and J 0 bases, with 12 bases left between them. The CDR3 totals 17 residues. The germline CDR1 and CDR2 sequences are KGHSH and LQKENI. CDR3 DNA: TGTGCCAGCTCACCACCTACGGGCAGCTACTCTGGAAACACCATATATTTT. This sequence encodes CASSPPTGSYSGNTIYF. Looking up the rest from reference TRBV18 and TRBJ1-3 gives the full variable domain: NAGVMQNPRHLVRRRGQEARLRCSPMKGHSHVYWYRQLPEEGLKFMVYLQKENIIDESGMPKERFSAEFPKEGPSILRIQQVVRGDSAAYFCASSPPTGSYSGNTIYFGEGSWLTVV.

The J gene is TRBJ2-1, the V gene TRBV5-1; either TRBD1 or TRBD2 may fit D (5 bases each). V was trimmed by 0 bases and J by 4 bases, leaving 11 bases between them. CDR1 is SGHRS, CDR2 YFSETQ, per germline. This CDR3 region has 15 residues. The CDR3: CASSLDEGTYNEQFF. CDR3 DNA sequence: TGCGCCAGCAGCTTGGACGAGGGGACGTACAATGAGCAGTTCTTC.

The chain links TRBV7-3 to TRBJ2-5; D possibly matches TRBD1 or TRBD2 (6 bases each). CDR1 and CDR2 from the germline V gene are SGHTA and FQGTGA. Trimming pared 3 bases from V and 4 bases from J, leaving 18 bases between. The CDR3 extends over 16 amino acids. CDR3 nucleotide sequence: TGTGCCAGCAGCTTCCGTTCGAGGGGGGTCGGAGAGACCCAGTACTTC. This encodes CASSFRSRGVGETQYF. The full variable domain, rest sourced from reference TRBV7-3 and TRBJ2-5, is GAGVSQTPSNKVTEKGKYVELRCDPISGHTALYWYRQSLGQGPEFLIYFQGTGAADDSGLPNDRFFAVRPEGSVSTLKIQRTERGDSAVYLCASSFRSRGVGETQYFGPGTRLLVL.

The genes are TRBV20-1 and TRBJ2-2, with 14 bases fitting TRBD2. This CDR3 is 17 amino acids long. The V gene end was trimmed by 5 bases and the J gene end by 6 bases; junction bases not matched to a gene: 11. Germline V gene sequence: CDR1 DFQATT, CDR2 SNEGSKA (reference sequence). The CDR3 loop is CSASPTSGRAGAGELFF. CDR3 DNA sequence: TGCAGTGCTTCCCCGACTAGCGGGAGGGCCGGGGCCGGGGAGCTGTTTTTT.